This T cell receptor (beta chain) was found in a study of blood T cells in healthy people across ages. Aged about 6 to 100, donors were systemically healthy Caucasians from Russia. Each donor's blood draw was around 10 milliliters of peripheral blood. Sample-barcoded 5' priming and a J-beta primer mix drove a second PCR of 7 to 11 cycles. TCRdb called the 5' RACE reads again in MiXCR, with one record for every CDR3 protein. This sample yields some 760,000 distinct CDR3 sequences, of which roughly 25% are seen a single time; more than 3% belongs to the top ten. CDR1 and CDR2 from the germline V gene are LNHNV and YYDKDF (reference sequence). J was trimmed by 0 bases and V by 4 bases; bases with no gene match: 8. The CDR3 runs to 18 residues. These sequences were also reported in another study, on T cells of mothers and their children. That report notes: A few mothers and their six children, all healthy Caucasians, donated.

The chain has TRBV15 and TRBJ1-5; 11 nucleotides agree with TRBD1. The sample comprised blood. The sequence was obtained from a boy younger than 18 in good health. CDR3 nucleotides: TGTGCCACCAGCACACGGACAGGGGGCCTCTATAGCAATCAGCCCCAGCATTTT. This codes for CATSTRTGGLYSNQPQHF.